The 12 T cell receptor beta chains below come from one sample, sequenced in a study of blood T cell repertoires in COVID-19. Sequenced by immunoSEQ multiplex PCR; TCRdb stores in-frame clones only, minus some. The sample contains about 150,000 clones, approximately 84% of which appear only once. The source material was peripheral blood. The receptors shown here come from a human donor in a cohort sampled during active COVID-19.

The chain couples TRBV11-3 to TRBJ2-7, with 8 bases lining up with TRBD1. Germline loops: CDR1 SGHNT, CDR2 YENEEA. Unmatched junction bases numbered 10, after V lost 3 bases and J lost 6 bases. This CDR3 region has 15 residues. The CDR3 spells CASSLGYRGSSEQYV. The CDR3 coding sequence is TGTGCCAGCAGCTTGGGATACAGGGGGAGTAGCGAGCAGTACGTC.

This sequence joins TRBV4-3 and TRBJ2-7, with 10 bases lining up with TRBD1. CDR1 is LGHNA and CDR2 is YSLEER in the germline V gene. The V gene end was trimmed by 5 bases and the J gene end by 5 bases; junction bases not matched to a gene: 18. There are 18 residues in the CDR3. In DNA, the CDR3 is TGCGCCAGCAGCGAAGGATCCCCACTGGACAGGGGGAGGAACGAGCAGTACTTC. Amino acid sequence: CASSEGSPLDRGRNEQYF.

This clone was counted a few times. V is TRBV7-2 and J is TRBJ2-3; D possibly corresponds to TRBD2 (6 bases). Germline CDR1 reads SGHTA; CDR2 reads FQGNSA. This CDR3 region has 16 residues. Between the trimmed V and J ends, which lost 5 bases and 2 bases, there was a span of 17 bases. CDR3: CASSPKRSGYTDTQYF. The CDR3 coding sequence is TGTGCCAGCAGCCCAAAGCGGAGCGGGTACACAGATACGCAGTATTTT.

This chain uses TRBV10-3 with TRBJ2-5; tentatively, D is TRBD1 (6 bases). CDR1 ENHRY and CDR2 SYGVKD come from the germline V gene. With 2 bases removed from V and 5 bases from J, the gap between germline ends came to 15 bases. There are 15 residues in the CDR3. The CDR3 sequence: CAISETSTGGETQYF. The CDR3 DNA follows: TGTGCCATCAGTGAGACATCGACAGGCGGGGAGACCCAGTACTTC.

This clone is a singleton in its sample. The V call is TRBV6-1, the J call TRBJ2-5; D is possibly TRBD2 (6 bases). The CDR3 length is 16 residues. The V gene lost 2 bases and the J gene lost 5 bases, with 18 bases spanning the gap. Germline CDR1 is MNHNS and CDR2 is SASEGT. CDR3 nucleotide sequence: TGTGCCAGCAGTGAAAGCACTATTCCAAGCGGGGAGACCCAGTACTTC. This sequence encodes CASSESTIPSGETQYF.

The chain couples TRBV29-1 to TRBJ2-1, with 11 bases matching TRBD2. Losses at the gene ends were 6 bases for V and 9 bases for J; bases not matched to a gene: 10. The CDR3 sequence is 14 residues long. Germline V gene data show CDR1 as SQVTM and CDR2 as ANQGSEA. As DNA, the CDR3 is TGCAGCGTACTTACTAGCGGGAGAGAGACTGAGCAGTTCTTC. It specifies CSVLTSGRETEQFF.

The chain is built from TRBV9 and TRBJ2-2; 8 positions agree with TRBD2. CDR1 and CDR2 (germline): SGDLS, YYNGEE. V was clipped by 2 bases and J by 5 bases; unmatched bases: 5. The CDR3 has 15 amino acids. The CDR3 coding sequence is TGTGCCAGCAGCGTGTTAGCGGGAAAGACCGGGGAGCTGTTTTTT. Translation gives CASSVLAGKTGELFF.

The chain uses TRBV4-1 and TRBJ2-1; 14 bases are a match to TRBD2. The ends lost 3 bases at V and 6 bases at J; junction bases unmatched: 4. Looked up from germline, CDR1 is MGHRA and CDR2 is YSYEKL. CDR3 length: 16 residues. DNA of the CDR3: TGCGCCAGCAGCCATCATGGACTAGCGGGGGGCAATGAGCAGTTCTTC. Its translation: CASSHHGLAGGNEQFF.

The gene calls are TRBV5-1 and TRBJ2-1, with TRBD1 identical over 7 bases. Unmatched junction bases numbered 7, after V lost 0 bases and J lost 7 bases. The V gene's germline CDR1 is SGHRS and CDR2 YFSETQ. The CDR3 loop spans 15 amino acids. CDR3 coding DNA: TGCGCCAGCAGCTTGGCCCCCTCCAGGGGGAATGAGCAGTTCTTC. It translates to CASSLAPSRGNEQFF. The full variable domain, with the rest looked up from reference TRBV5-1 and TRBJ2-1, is KAGVTQTPRYLIKTRGQQVTLSCSPISGHRSVSWYQQTPGQGLQFLFEYFSETQRNKGNFPGRFSGRQFSNSRSEMNVSTLELGDSALYLCASSLAPSRGNEQFFGPGTRLTVL.

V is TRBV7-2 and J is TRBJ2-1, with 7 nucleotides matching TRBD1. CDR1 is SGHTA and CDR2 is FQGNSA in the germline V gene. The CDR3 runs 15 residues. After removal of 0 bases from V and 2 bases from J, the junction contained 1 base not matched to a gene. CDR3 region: CASSLAGGAYNEQFF. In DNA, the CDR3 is TGTGCCAGCAGCTTAGCAGGGGGCGCCTACAATGAGCAGTTCTTC. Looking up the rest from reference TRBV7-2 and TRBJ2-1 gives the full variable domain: GAGVSQSPSNKVTEKGKDVELRCDPISGHTALYWYRQSLGQGLEFLIYFQGNSAPDKSGLPSDRFSAERTGGSVSTLTIQRTQQEDSAVYLCASSLAGGAYNEQFFGPGTRLTVL.

CDR3 amino acids: CASSQTALYSPTGELFF. CDR3 coding DNA: TGTGCCAGCAGCCAGACAGCCCTTTACTCCCCCACCGGGGAGCTGTTTTTT. The V and J genes are TRBV5-6 and TRBJ2-2, with D tentatively TRBD1 (5 bases). Germline V gene sequence: CDR1 SGHDT, CDR2 YYEEEE. The germline V and J ends were trimmed by 4 bases and 4 bases, with 20 bases remaining between them. The CDR3 is 17 residues long.

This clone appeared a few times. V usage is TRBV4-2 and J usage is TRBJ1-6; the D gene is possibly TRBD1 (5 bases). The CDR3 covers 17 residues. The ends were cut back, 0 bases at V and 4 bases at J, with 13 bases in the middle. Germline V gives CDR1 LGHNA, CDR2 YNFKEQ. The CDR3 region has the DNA TGTGCCAGCAGCCAAGAGGCGGGCGGGGGATATAATTCACCCCTCCACTTT. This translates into CASSQEAGGGYNSPLHF.